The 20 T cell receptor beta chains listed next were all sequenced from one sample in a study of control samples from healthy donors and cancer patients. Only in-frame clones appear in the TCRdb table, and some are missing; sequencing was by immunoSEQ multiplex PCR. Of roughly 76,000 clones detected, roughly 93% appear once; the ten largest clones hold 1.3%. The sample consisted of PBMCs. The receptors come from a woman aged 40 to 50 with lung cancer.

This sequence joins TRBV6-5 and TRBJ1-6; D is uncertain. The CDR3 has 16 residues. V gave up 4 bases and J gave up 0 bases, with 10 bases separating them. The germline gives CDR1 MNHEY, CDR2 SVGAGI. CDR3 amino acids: CASSFDGSSYNSPLHF. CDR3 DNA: TGTGCCAGCAGTTTCGACGGGAGCTCCTATAATTCACCCCTCCACTTT.

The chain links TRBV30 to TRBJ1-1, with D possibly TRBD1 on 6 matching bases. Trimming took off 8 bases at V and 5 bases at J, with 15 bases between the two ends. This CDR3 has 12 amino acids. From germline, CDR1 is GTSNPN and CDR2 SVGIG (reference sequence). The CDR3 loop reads CARWDQGTEAFF. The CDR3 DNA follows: TGTGCCCGGTGGGACCAGGGGACTGAAGCTTTCTTT.

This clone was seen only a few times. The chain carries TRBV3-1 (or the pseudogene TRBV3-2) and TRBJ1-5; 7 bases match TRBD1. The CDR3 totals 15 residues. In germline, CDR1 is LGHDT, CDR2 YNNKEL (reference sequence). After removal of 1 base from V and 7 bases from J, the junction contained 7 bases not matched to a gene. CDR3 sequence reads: CASSQAATGDQPQHF. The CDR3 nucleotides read TGTGCCAGCAGCCAAGCTGCCACAGGGGACCAGCCCCAGCATTTT.

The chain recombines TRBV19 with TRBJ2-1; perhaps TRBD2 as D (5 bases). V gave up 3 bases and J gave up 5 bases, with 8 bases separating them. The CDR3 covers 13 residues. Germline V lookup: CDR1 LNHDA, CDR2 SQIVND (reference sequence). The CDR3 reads CASSIYGNNEQFF. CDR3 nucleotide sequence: TGTGCCAGTAGTATTTACGGGAACAATGAGCAGTTCTTC.

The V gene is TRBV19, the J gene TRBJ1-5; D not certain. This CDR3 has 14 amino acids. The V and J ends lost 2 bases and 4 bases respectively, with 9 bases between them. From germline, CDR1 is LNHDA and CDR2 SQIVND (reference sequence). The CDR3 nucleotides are TGTGCCAGTAGTATACCACAGATTAATCAGCCCCAGCATTTT. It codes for CASSIPQINQPQHF.

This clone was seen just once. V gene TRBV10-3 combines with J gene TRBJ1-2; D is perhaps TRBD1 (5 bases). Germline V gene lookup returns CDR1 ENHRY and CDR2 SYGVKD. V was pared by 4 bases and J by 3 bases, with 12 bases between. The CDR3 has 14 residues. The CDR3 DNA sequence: TGTGCCATCAGTGTCGCCGAGGGGTACTATGGCTACACCTTC. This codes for CAISVAEGYYGYTF.

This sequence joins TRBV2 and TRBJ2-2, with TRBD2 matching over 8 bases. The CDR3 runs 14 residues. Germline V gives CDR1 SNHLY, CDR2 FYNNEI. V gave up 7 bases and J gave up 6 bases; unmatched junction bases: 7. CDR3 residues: CASIGGGIAGELFF. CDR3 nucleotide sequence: TGTGCCAGCATTGGCGGGGGGATAGCCGGGGAGCTGTTTTTT.

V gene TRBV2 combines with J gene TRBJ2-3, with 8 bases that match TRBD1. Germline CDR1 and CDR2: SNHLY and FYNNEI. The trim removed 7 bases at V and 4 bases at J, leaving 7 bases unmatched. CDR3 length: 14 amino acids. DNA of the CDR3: TGTGCCAGCACTTTGGGACAGGTAGCAGATACGCAGTATTTT. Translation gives CASTLGQVADTQYF.

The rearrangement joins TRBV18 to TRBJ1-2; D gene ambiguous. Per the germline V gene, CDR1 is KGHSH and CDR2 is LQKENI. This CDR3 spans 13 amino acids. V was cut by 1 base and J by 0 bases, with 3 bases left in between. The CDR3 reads CASSPRPNYGYTF. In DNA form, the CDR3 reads TGTGCCAGCTCACCACGACCTAACTATGGCTACACCTTC. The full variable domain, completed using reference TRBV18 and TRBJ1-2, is NAGVMQNPRHLVRRRGQEARLRCSPMKGHSHVYWYRQLPEEGLKFMVYLQKENIIDESGMPKERFSAEFPKEGPSILRIQQVVRGDSAAYFCASSPRPNYGYTFGSGTRLTVV.

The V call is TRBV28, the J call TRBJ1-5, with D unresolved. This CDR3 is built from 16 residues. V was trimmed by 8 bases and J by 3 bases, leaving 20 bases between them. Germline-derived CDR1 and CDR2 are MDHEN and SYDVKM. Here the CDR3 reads CASCPLRLSDNQPQHF. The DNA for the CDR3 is TGTGCCAGCTGTCCTTTGAGACTGTCCGACAATCAGCCCCAGCATTTT.

The CDR3 reads CASSPWGADTQYF. CDR3 coding DNA: TGTGCCAGCAGTCCCTGGGGGGCCGATACGCAGTATTTT. The chain links TRBV27 to TRBJ2-3; TRBD1 or TRBD2 may be the D gene (6 bases each). Germline V lookup: CDR1 MNHEY, CDR2 SMNVEV (reference sequence). V lost 5 bases, J lost 6 bases, and 12 bases lay in between. This CDR3 contains 13 residues.

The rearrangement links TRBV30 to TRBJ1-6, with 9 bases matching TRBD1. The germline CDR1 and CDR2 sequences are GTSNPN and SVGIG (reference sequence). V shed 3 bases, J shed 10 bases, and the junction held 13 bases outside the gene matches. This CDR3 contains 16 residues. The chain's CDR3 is CAWRVPGQGLGSPLHF. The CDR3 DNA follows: TGTGCCTGGAGAGTCCCGGGACAGGGTTTAGGGTCACCCCTCCACTTT.

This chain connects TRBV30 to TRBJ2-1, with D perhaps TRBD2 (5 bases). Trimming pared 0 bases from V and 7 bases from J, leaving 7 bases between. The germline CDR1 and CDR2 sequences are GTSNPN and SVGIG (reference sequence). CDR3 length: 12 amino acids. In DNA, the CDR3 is TGTGCCTGGAGTGTACTAGTTAATGAGCAGTTCTTC. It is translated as CAWSVLVNEQFF.

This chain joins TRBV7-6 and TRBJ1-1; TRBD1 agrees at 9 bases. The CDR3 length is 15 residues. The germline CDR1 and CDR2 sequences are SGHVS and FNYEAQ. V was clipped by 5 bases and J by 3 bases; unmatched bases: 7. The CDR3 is CASSARQGVDTEAFF. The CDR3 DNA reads TGTGCCAGCAGCGCGCGACAGGGGGTGGACACTGAAGCTTTCTTT.

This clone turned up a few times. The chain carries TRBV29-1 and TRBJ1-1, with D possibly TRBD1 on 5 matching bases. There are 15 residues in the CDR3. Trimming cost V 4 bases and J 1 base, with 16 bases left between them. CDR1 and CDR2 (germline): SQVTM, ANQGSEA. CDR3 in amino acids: CSVALRPGQNTEAFF. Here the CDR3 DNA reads TGCAGCGTTGCTCTCCGCCCAGGACAGAACACTGAAGCTTTCTTT.

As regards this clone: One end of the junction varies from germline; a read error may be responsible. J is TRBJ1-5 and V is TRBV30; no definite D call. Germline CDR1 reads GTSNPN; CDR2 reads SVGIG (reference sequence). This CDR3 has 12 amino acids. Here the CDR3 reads CAWSVADQAQHF. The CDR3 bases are TGTGCCTGGAGTGTAGCGGATCAGGCCCAGCATTTT.

CDR3 region: CASSVGVGYTF. CDR3 bases: TGTGCCAGCAGCGTAGGGGTTGGCTACACCTTC. The chain employs TRBV9 and TRBJ1-2; the D is unclear. Germline V lookup: CDR1 SGDLS, CDR2 YYNGEE. The CDR3 contains 11 residues. V was pared by 0 bases and J by 7 bases, with 4 bases between.

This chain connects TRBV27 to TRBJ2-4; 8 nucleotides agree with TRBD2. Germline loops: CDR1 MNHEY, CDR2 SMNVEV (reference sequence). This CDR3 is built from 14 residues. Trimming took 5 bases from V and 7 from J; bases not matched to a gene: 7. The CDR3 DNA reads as TGTGCCAGCAGTGCAGGCGGGGGGAGGAACATTCAGTACTTC. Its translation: CASSAGGGRNIQYF.

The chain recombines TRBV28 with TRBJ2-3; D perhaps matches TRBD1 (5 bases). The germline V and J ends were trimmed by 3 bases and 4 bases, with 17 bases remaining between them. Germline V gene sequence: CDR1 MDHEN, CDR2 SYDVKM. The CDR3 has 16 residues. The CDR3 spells CASSLNSGQPPDTQYF. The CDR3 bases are TGTGCCAGCAGTTTGAATTCCGGACAACCGCCAGATACGCAGTATTTT.

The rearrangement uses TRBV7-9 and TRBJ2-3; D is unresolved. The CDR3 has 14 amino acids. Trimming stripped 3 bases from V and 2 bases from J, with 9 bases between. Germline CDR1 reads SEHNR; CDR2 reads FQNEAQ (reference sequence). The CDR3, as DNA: TGTGCCAGCAGCTTTCTTGGGATCACAGATACGCAGTATTTT. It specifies CASSFLGITDTQYF.